The clone carrying this T cell receptor (beta chain) appeared many times. The antigen remains unidentified. J gave up 5 bases and V 4 bases, and 2 bases lay outside the gene matches. CDR3 length: 13 amino acids. Germline-derived CDR1 and CDR2 are SQVTM and ANQGSEA. The data belong to a study of CD8 T cells in ankylosing spondylitis. Study results and caveats: Clones tied to disease were said to be significantly enriched in matched ankylosing spondylitis synovial fluid. Ankylosing spondylitis blood appeared to carry a characteristic TCR beta motif of fewer than 10 highly homologous variants.

TCRdb re-analysed the 5' RACE reads in MiXCR, keeping a single row per CDR3 protein. The data contain some 130,000 distinct CDR3 sequences, 6% to 8.5% of them singletons. This chain uses TRBV29-1 with TRBJ1-5; 10 bases map to TRBD1. The material sequenced was blood, either unsorted or a sorted T cell fraction (not recorded which). The TCR originated in a female donor with ankylosing spondylitis or in good health (not recorded which). The CDR3 bases are TGCAGCGTTGGGGGGACAGGGGATCAGCCCCAGCATTTT. It yields the protein CSVGGTGDQPQHF.